This T cell receptor beta chain derives from a study of CD8+CD57+ T cells in acquired aplastic anemia (dated by TCRdb to the late 2010s). At the level of the whole study: A mean of around 3 ug of DNA, ranging from roughly 0.2 to 27.4 ug, was extracted from sorted CD4+ and CD8+ cells. Mean read counts for healthy donor samples were 8.5 million to 10.8 million for CD4+ cells and 11.0 million for CD8+ cells.

Profiling of TCR beta VDJ combinations and CDR3 sequences used genomic DNA as the template. An Illumina HiSeq 2000 was the platform used for TCR repertoire sequencing. The authors processed their data as follows. TRBV/TRBJ rearrangement plots, CDR3 size and DJ length profiles, and Simpson's diversity index were used to evaluate the repertoires. Whichever DNA sequence was most abundant in the deep sequencing data was defined as the immunodominant clone. CDR3 amino acid sequences were checked for sharing between subjects and were compared against published repertoires and the VDJdb database. TCRdb passed the public sequencing reads through fastp at Q25 and MiXCR, retaining productive beta sequences. Duplicate CDR3 protein sequences are folded into a single record with the most common DNA and genes. The V and J calls here are based on TCRdb, not the publication. This sample is represented by approximately 160,000 distinct CDR3 sequences; around 40% of them were singletons. The ten largest clones represent about 1.1% of the sample.

In its sample, this clonotype was seen many times. Its antigen is still unknown. The sample holds no much larger clone one base away, and base qualities are not on file. In the study, sorted CD4+ and CD8+ blood T cells from patients with severe aplastic anemia and from healthy subjects underwent deep sequencing of TCR repertoires. Ficoll-Paque density gradient centrifugation was used to isolate peripheral blood mononuclear cells. Before DNA extraction, CD4+ and CD8+ T cells were sorted by FACS or by magnetic beads. According to the germline V gene, CDR1 reads SGHRS and CDR2 reads YFSETQ. Measured from the cysteine to the phenylalanine, the CDR3 is 15 residues long. The CDR3 DNA has 45 bases and is translated from base 1. Trimming removed 4 bases from V and 2 bases from J; the gene matches leave 6 bases unexplained. Broad study findings and their caveats: Between patients and healthy controls, no significant difference in CD8+ Simpson's diversity was found (P=0.060). Approximately 31 CD8+ CDR3 sequences were found in both patients and controls but appeared to be highly expressed in patients and within the immunodominant clones of the patients.

This sequence originates from a human donor in good health. Sequenced sample: sorted CD4+, CD8+, or CD8+CD57+ T cells (not recorded which) from PBMCs. The chain is made from TRBV5-1 and TRBJ2-7, with 10 bases in between that match TRBD1. The CDR3 is CASSTWTGGAYEQYF. The DNA sequence is as follows: TGCGCCAGCAGCACGTGGACAGGGGGGGCCTACGAGCAGTACTTC.